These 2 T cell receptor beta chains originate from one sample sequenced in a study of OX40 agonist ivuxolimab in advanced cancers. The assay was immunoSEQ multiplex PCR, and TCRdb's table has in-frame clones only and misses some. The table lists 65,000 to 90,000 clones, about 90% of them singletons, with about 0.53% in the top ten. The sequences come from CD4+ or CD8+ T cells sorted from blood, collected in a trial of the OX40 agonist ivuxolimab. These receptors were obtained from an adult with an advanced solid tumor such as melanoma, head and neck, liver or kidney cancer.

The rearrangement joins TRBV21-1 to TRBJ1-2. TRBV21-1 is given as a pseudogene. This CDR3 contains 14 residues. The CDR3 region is CASSKERLRGGYTF. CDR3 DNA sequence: TGTGCCAGCAGCAAAGAGCGGTTGAGAGGAGGCTACACCTTC.

For the CDR3, the DNA is TGTGCCAGCAGTTACCCTCCCGCAGGGGAGAGCGGCTACACCTTC. Its translation: CASSYPPAGESGYTF. V and J are TRBV6-6 and TRBJ1-2, with a weak D call TRBD1 (6 bases). The CDR3 contains 15 residues. Germline V lookup: CDR1 MNHNY, CDR2 SVGAGI (reference sequence). V was clipped by 2 bases and J by 8 bases, with 18 bases between them.